These 24 T cell receptor beta chains originate from one sample sequenced in a study of cytomegalovirus exposure and HLA in healthy donors (dated by TCRdb to about 2017). The receptor library was made with the immunoSEQ multiplex PCR assay. For the multiplex PCR, a mixture combining 60 forward primers for TCR Vbeta segments and 13 reverse primers for TCR Jbeta segments was used. The immuneACCESS repertoire file appears here via TCRdb, limited to in-frame rearrangements. These files lack a portion of the clones; in checked studies, under half of the deficit traces to unresolved V genes, and the cause of the others is not known. The data table for this sample lists around 200,000 clones. The ten largest clones represent around 1.1% of the sample. Sequences were obtained from PBMCs. Receptor source: a girl aged 2 to 9 in good health and CMV-seropositive.

The chain recombines TRBV28 with TRBJ2-7, with D unclear. This CDR3 region has 13 residues. V was shortened by 3 bases and J by 10 bases, with 16 bases between the two germline ends. Germline-derived CDR1 and CDR2 are MDHEN and SYDVKM. The CDR3 region is CASSFFQVSRQYF. For the CDR3, the DNA is TGTGCCAGCAGTTTCTTCCAGGTGTCACGTCAGTACTTC.

The chain uses TRBV5-1 and TRBJ2-5, with 9 bases matching TRBD1. Trimming removed 6 bases from V and 5 bases from J; junction bases left unmatched: 8. Germline lookup yields CDR1 SGHRS and CDR2 YFSETQ. The CDR3 covers 14 residues. The CDR3 DNA sequence: TGCGCCAGCACGGACAGGGGAGATCTGGAGACCCAGTACTTC. Amino acid sequence: CASTDRGDLETQYF. Together with reference TRBV5-1 and TRBJ2-5, the CDR3 gives the full variable domain: KAGVTQTPRYLIKTRGQQVTLSCSPISGHRSVSWYQQTPGQGLQFLFEYFSETQRNKGNFPGRFSGRQFSNSRSEMNVSTLELGDSALYLCASTDRGDLETQYFGPGTRLLVL.

On this clone itself: The same CDR3 is also encoded by other DNA sequences in this sample. V usage is TRBV6-5 and J usage is TRBJ2-3; 11 bases fit TRBD2. V lost 2 bases to trimming and J lost 6 bases; unmatched junction nucleotides: 1. This CDR3 is 14 amino acids long. CDR1 is MNHEY, CDR2 SVGAGI, per germline. The CDR3 here is CASSYVAGGDTQYF. DNA of the CDR3: TGTGCCAGCAGTTACGTAGCGGGAGGGGATACGCAGTATTTT.

This chain connects TRBV2 to TRBJ1-5, with a weak D call TRBD1 (5 bases). The CDR3 runs 14 residues. Trimming left V 3 bases short and J 4 bases short, with 10 bases between. The germline gives CDR1 SNHLY, CDR2 FYNNEI. DNA for the CDR3: TGTGCCAGCAGTGAGGCAGGGCCTAATCAGCCCCAGCATTTT. It yields the protein CASSEAGPNQPQHF.

The chain employs TRBV13 and TRBJ2-1; TRBD2 matches at 10 bases. This CDR3 contains 15 residues. From germline, CDR1 is PRHDT and CDR2 FYEKMQ (reference sequence). The junction had 5 bases not matched to a gene; V was cut back by 4 bases and J by 5 bases. The CDR3 DNA follows: TGTGCCAGCAGCTATAGCGGGAGGAGCGACAATGAGCAGTTCTTC. It yields the protein CASSYSGRSDNEQFF.

This sequence joins TRBV21-1 and TRBJ2-3; the table's D call TRBD2 went unverified against the DNA. TRBV21-1 corresponds to a pseudogene. The CDR3 totals 14 residues. The DNA of the CDR3 is TGTGCCAGCAGCAAATCGGGGGGCTCAGATACGCAGTATTTT. Protein product: CASSKSGGSDTQYF.

The chain recombines TRBV7-6 with TRBJ2-2, with 7 bases that match TRBD1. Germline lookup yields CDR1 SGHVS and CDR2 FNYEAQ. The CDR3 has 16 amino acids. V lost 0 bases, J lost 1 base, and 2 bases stayed unmatched. CDR3 nucleotide sequence: TGTGCCAGCAGCTTAGCGGGACAGATGAACACCGGGGAGCTGTTTTTT. The encoded protein is CASSLAGQMNTGELFF.

This chain uses TRBV15 with TRBJ2-1; tentatively, D is TRBD2 (5 bases). CDR3 length: 20 amino acids. Germline V gene data show CDR1 as LNHNV and CDR2 as YYDKDF (reference sequence). V was clipped by 4 bases and J by 0 bases, with 25 bases between them. The CDR3 DNA is TGTGCCACCAGCACTCCTGATGGGGAGCCTTATCGGAGCTCCTACAATGAGCAGTTCTTC. It translates to CATSTPDGEPYRSSYNEQFF.

This CDR3 is CASSTGGNNSPLHF. For the CDR3, the DNA is TGTGCCAGCAGCACAGGGGGAAATAATTCACCCCTCCACTTT. The rearrangement links TRBV6-5 to TRBJ1-6, with 8 bases aligning to TRBD1. The CDR3 runs 14 residues. V was clipped by 6 bases and J by 5 bases; unmatched bases: 3. In germline, CDR1 is MNHEY, CDR2 SVGAGI.

The gene calls are TRBV7-9 and TRBJ2-5; the match to TRBD1 covers 9 bases. The CDR3 spans 13 residues. The V gene end was trimmed by 5 bases and the J gene end by 4 bases; junction bases not matched to a gene: 2. The germline gives CDR1 SEHNR, CDR2 FQNEAQ (reference sequence). The CDR3 protein is CASSTGGGETQYF. CDR3 sequence (DNA): TGTGCCAGCAGCACAGGGGGCGGAGAGACCCAGTACTTC.

The chain uses TRBV5-1 and TRBJ1-1, with D perhaps TRBD1 (5 bases). Germline values: CDR1 SGHRS, CDR2 YFSETQ. The CDR3 runs 14 residues. Trimming shortened V by 4 bases and J by 3 bases, and 13 bases separated the two germline ends. CDR3 loop: CASSRGGGDTEAFF. DNA of the CDR3: TGCGCCAGCAGCCGGGGGGGAGGGGACACTGAAGCTTTCTTT.

In the case of this clone: The germline gene is not matched at one end of the junction; a read error may be the cause. The chain links TRBV9 to TRBJ1-2; 11 bases fit TRBD1. This CDR3 region has 17 residues. Germline values: CDR1 SGDLS, CDR2 YYNGEE. The CDR3 spells CASSDRRTGGAHYGYTF. The CDR3 DNA sequence: TGTGCCAGCAGCGACCGTAGGACAGGGGGCGCGCACTATGGCTACACTTTC.

The chain combines TRBV6-6 with TRBJ2-5; 8 positions match TRBD1. J lost 5 bases, V lost 6 bases, and 11 bases had no gene match. Germline values: CDR1 MNHNY, CDR2 SVGAGI (reference sequence). CDR3 length: 15 residues. The CDR3 protein is CASSPDRGRTETQYF. The CDR3 bases are TGTGCCAGCAGCCCCGACAGGGGAAGGACGGAGACCCAGTACTTC.

Note on this clone: The missing conserved phenylalanine or tryptophan at the end of this CDR3 makes a read error likely. The chain links TRBV2 to TRBJ2-3; no reliable D call. The CDR3 consists of 13 residues. Trimming removed 1 base at V and 2 bases at J, with 4 bases between. In germline, CDR1 is SNHLY, CDR2 FYNNEI. The CDR3 is CASSEVNTDTQYL. CDR3 DNA: TGTGCCAGCAGTGAAGTCAACACAGATACGCAGTATCTT.

The rearrangement links TRBV7-2 to TRBJ1-1; 7 bases are shared with TRBD1. Germline V gives CDR1 SGHTA, CDR2 FQGNSA. The CDR3 is 13 residues long. Trimming took 3 bases from V and 3 from J; bases not matched to a gene: 1. CDR3 region: CASSLRGHTEAFF. CDR3 coding DNA: TGTGCCAGCAGCTTGAGGGGGCACACTGAAGCTTTCTTT. The whole variable domain, filled in from reference TRBV7-2 and TRBJ1-1, reads GAGVSQSPSNKVTEKGKDVELRCDPISGHTALYWYRQSLGQGLEFLIYFQGNSAPDKSGLPSDRFSAERTGGSVSTLTIQRTQQEDSAVYLCASSLRGHTEAFFGQGTRLTVV.

This rearrangement joins TRBV30 to TRBJ2-3; tentatively, D is TRBD1 (7 bases). Trimming stripped 2 bases from V and 0 bases from J, with 12 bases between. CDR1 GTSNPN and CDR2 SVGIG come from the germline V gene (reference sequence). The CDR3 spans 15 residues. Written as DNA, the CDR3 is TGTGCCTGGAGTCAGGGGGGAATAAGCACAGATACGCAGTATTTT. Residues: CAWSQGGISTDTQYF.

The chain is built from TRBV19 and TRBJ2-7, with 7 bases matching TRBD2. V shed 4 bases, J shed 4 bases, and the junction held 7 bases outside the gene matches. The germline CDR1 and CDR2 sequences are LNHDA and SQIVND (reference sequence). The CDR3 runs 14 residues. In DNA form, the CDR3 reads TGTGCCAGTAGTAGAGGGACTAAAAAGTACGAGCAGTACTTC. Translation: CASSRGTKKYEQYF.

The V and J genes are TRBV10-1 and TRBJ2-3; tentatively, D is TRBD1 (5 bases). From germline, CDR1 is WNHNN and CDR2 SYGVQD (reference sequence). This CDR3 region has 13 residues. Trimming cost V 3 bases and J 3 bases, with 7 bases left between them. CDR3 DNA sequence: TGCGCCAGCAGTGATTCAGGGACAGATACGCAGTATTTT. It codes for CASSDSGTDTQYF.

The chain has TRBV19 and TRBJ2-7; 8 positions match TRBD2. Trimming at V came to 10 bases and at J to 6 bases, leaving 17 bases not matched to a gene. The CDR3 is 15 amino acids. Germline V gene sequence: CDR1 LNHDA, CDR2 SQIVND (reference sequence). This CDR3 is CATTVAPGLGSEQYF. The CDR3 nucleotides are TGTGCCACTACCGTTGCCCCGGGACTAGGTAGCGAGCAGTACTTC.

The rearrangement joins TRBV27 to TRBJ1-2; perhaps TRBD1 as D (5 bases). V was cut by 0 bases and J by 9 bases, with 14 bases left in between. The CDR3 length is 14 residues. Germline values: CDR1 MNHEY, CDR2 SMNVEV (reference sequence). The CDR3 nucleotides are TGTGCCAGCAGTTTATCGAGGACAACGAGAAGCTACACCTTC. Translating gives CASSLSRTTRSYTF.

The chain has TRBV19 and TRBJ2-1; D is undetermined. In germline, CDR1 is LNHDA, CDR2 SQIVND (reference sequence). The CDR3 loop spans 15 amino acids. Trimming took 3 bases from V and 3 from J, leaving 12 bases between them. Here the CDR3 DNA reads TGTGCCAGTAGTATTAAGGCAGCGCTCTACAATGAGCAGTTCTTC. Its translation: CASSIKAALYNEQFF. Full variable domain (outside the CDR3, taken from reference TRBV19 and TRBJ2-1): DGGITQSPKYLFRKEGQNVTLSCEQNLNHDAMYWYRQDPGQGLRLIYYSQIVNDFQKGDIAEGYSVSREKKESFPLTVTSAQKNPTAFYLCASSIKAALYNEQFFGPGTRLTVL.

This chain joins TRBV7-2 and TRBJ2-3; the D is unclear. V was clipped by 5 bases and J by 3 bases, with 9 bases between them. The CDR3 is 13 amino acids. From germline, CDR1 is SGHTA and CDR2 FQGNSA. The CDR3 spells CASSGPATDTQYF. The CDR3 region has the DNA TGTGCCAGCAGCGGCCCAGCGACAGATACGCAGTATTTT. The whole variable domain, remainder taken from reference TRBV7-2 and TRBJ2-3, is GAGVSQSPSNKVTEKGKDVELRCDPISGHTALYWYRQSLGQGLEFLIYFQGNSAPDKSGLPSDRFSAERTGGSVSTLTIQRTQQEDSAVYLCASSGPATDTQYFGPGTRLTVL.

The CDR3 DNA reads as TGTGCCAGTAGAGGGGGGGAGCTGAGGCCCCAGCATTTT. Encoded protein: CASRGGELRPQHF. The chain carries TRBV19 and TRBJ1-5; a possible D gene is TRBD1 (6 bases). Germline V lookup: CDR1 LNHDA, CDR2 SQIVND (reference sequence). This CDR3 is 13 amino acids long. V dropped 6 bases and J dropped 9 bases, with 15 bases sitting between them. Full variable domain (rest looked up from reference TRBV19 and TRBJ1-5): DGGITQSPKYLFRKEGQNVTLSCEQNLNHDAMYWYRQDPGQGLRLIYYSQIVNDFQKGDIAEGYSVSREKKESFPLTVTSAQKNPTAFYLCASRGGELRPQHFGDGTRLSIL.

The J gene is TRBJ2-6, the V gene TRBV10-3, with 11 bases aligning to TRBD1. The CDR3 extends over 19 amino acids. Germline-derived CDR1 and CDR2 are ENHRY and SYGVKD. V was pared by 10 bases and J by 1 base, with 15 bases of the junction left unmatched. CDR3 sequence reads: CATKTGTGGLGSGANVLTF. CDR3 in DNA: TGTGCCACCAAAACCGGGACAGGGGGGTTGGGATCTGGGGCCAACGTCCTGACTTTC.